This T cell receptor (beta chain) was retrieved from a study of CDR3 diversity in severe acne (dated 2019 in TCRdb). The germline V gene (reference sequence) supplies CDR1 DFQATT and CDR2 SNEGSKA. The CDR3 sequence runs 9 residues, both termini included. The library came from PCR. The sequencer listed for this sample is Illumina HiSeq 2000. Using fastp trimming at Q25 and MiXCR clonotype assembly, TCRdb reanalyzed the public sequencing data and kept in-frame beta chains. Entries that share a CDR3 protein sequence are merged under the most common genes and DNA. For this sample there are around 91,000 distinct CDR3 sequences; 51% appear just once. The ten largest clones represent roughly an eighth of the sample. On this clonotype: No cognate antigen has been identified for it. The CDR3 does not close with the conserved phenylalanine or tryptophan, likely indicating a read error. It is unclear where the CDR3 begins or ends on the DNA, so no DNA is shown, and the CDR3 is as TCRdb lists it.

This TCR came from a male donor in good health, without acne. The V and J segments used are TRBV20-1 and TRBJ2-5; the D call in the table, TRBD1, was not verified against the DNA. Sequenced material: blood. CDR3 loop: CSARVFTGT.